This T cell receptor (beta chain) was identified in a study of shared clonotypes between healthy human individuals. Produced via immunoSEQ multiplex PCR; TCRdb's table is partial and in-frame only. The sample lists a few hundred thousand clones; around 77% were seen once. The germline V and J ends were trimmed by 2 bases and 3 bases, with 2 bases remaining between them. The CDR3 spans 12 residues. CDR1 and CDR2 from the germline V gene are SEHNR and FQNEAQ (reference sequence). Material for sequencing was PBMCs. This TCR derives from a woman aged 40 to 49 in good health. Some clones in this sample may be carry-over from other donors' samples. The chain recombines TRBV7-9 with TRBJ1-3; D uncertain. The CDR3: CASSLLGNTIYF. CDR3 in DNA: TGTGCCAGCAGCTTACTTGGAAACACCATATATTTT.